The rows below give T cell receptor beta chains drawn from one sample of a study of identical twins. TCRdb passed the 5' RACE reads through MiXCR, listing each CDR3 protein once. The data hold some 660,000 distinct CDR3 sequences, with 8% to 9% observed a single time. This same sample was also part of a study on yellow fever vaccine responses in identical twins.

Sequencing input: PBMCs. The receptor source for this set is a young woman in good health. Each CDR3 is given with its conserved first and last residue. The D gene is left open where the match is weak. Some rows mark clone size as missing; the rest say once, few, many or name a class of expanded clone.

abundance | j_gene | d_gene | v_gene | CDR3nt | CDR3aa
many | TRBJ2-3 | . | TRBV7-6 | TGTGCCAGCAGCTTAGTCATTGGTGGGGATACGCAGTATTTT | CASSLVIGGDTQYF
. | TRBJ2-1 | TRBD2 | TRBV7-2 | TGTGCCAGCAGCTTATGGGTAGCGGGGGATGAGCAGTTCTTC | CASSLWVAGDEQFF
. | TRBJ2-1 | TRBD1 | TRBV28 | TGTGCCAGCAGACCCGGGACAGGGGGATACAATGAGCAGTTCTTC | CASRPGTGGYNEQFF
. | TRBJ2-1 | TRBD1 | TRBV7-2 | TGTGCCAGCAGCTCAAACAGGGGTTCGGATGAGCAGTTCTTC | CASSSNRGSDEQFF
few | TRBJ2-3 | . | TRBV3-1 | TGTGCCAGCAGCCAGGAACTTCTCGGCACAGATACGCAGTATTTT | CASSQELLGTDTQYF
many | TRBJ2-3 | TRBD1 | TRBV5-1 | TGCGCCAGCAGGGACAGGGGAGACACAGATACGCAGTATTTT | CASRDRGDTDTQYF
few | TRBJ1-1 | . | TRBV20-1 | TGCAGTGCTAGAGACGGGATGAACACTGAAGCTTTCTTT | CSARDGMNTEAFF
many | TRBJ2-3 | TRBD1 | TRBV7-9 | TGTGCCAGCAGCGAGACAGGGGGAGATACGCAGTATTTT | CASSETGGDTQYF
. | TRBJ2-1 | . | TRBV15 | TGTGCCACCAGCAGAAGGAGAGGGGCTTCCTACAATGAGCAGTTCTTC | CATSRRRGASYNEQFF
few | TRBJ1-4 | . | TRBV5-1 | TGCGCCAGCAGTCCGGACACCTCTAATGAAAAACTGTTTTTT | CASSPDTSNEKLFF
. | TRBJ2-2 | . | TRBV5-1 | TGCGCCAGCGGGTTGATAGTGGACACCGGGGAGCTGTTTTTT | CASGLIVDTGELFF
few | TRBJ2-7 | . | TRBV12-3/TRBV12-4 | TGTGCCAGCGCATTAGATAGGTTCGGTTCCGAGCAGTACTTC | CASALDRFGSEQYF
few | TRBJ2-3 | . | TRBV5-1 | TGCGCCAGCAGCTTGGCCTGGCCTAGCACAGATACGCAGTATTTT | CASSLAWPSTDTQYF
. | TRBJ2-1 | TRBD1 | TRBV7-9 | TGTGCCAGCAGCTTTGGACAGGGATACCCCTATGAGCAGTTCTTC | CASSFGQGYPYEQFF
. | TRBJ2-2 | . | TRBV5-1 | TGCGCCAGCAGCTTGGGGGCGGACACCTTAAACACCGGGGAGCTGTTTTTT | CASSLGADTLNTGELFF
many | TRBJ2-1 | . | TRBV25-1 | TGTGCCAGCAGTGAATTAATGGGGGAGCAGTTCTTC | CASSELMGEQFF
. | TRBJ1-2 | . | TRBV6-5 | TGTGCCAGCAGTTCTACGGGCCCCTATTTCTATGGCTACACCTTC | CASSSTGPYFYGYTF
few | TRBJ2-3 | . | TRBV29-1 | TGCAGCGTTGTTCCAGATACGCAGTATTTT | CSVVPDTQYF
many | TRBJ2-7 | TRBD1 | TRBV28 | TGTGCCAGTTCGACAGGGGGAGGCCTCATCCGCCGCTTGAACTTC | CASSTGGGLIRRLNF
few | TRBJ1-1 | . | TRBV7-2 | TGTGCCAGCAGCGGGGAAATAACACAGGGTAGGACTGAAGCTTTCTTT | CASSGEITQGRTEAFF
. | TRBJ1-1 | . | TRBV28 | TGTGCCAGCACAGTGCCTCCAGGGTTAGCTTTCTTT | CASTVPPGLAFF
. | TRBJ2-1 | TRBD2 | TRBV11-2 | TGTGCCAGCAGCTCCCCCCTAGCGGGAAACTCCTACAATGAGCAGTTCTTC | CASSSPLAGNSYNEQFF
many | TRBJ2-7 | . | TRBV29-1 | TGCAGCGTTGAAGATCCGGGGGCCTCCTACGAGCAGTACTTC | CSVEDPGASYEQYF
many | TRBJ2-4 | TRBD2 | TRBV24-1 | TGTGCCACCAGTGACCCAGGACTAGCGGGAGTGCACATTCAGTACTTC | CATSDPGLAGVHIQYF
. | TRBJ2-1 | . | TRBV27 | TGTGCCAGCAGTTCCACAGGGGACTACTACAATGAGCAGTTCTTC | CASSSTGDYYNEQFF
. | TRBJ2-5 | . | TRBV7-9 | TGTGCCAGCAGCTTAGAATGGGCAGGGGTAGAGACCCAGTACTTC | CASSLEWAGVETQYF
few | TRBJ2-7 | . | TRBV18 | TGTGCCAGCTCACCGCTGGGCTACGGGACTTCCTACTACGAGCAGTACTTC | CASSPLGYGTSYYEQYF
. | TRBJ2-7 | . | TRBV7-2 | TGTGCCAGCAGCTTAGCGGGGGGACAGTCCTACGAGCAGTACTTC | CASSLAGGQSYEQYF
. | TRBJ1-1 | TRBD1 | TRBV3-1 | TGTGCCAGCAGCCAAGGACAGGGGCTGTCGTACACTGAAGCTTTCTTT | CASSQGQGLSYTEAFF
. | TRBJ2-5 | . | TRBV28 | TGTGCCAGCAGTTTGACCCGAGGGACCCAGTACTTC | CASSLTRGTQYF
few | TRBJ2-3 | . | TRBV5-1 | TGCGCCAGCAGCCCTCCCGGGTCCAACACAGATACGCAGTATTTT | CASSPPGSNTDTQYF
few | TRBJ1-1 | . | TRBV20-1 | TGCAGTGGGGAGGTGAACACTGAAGCTTTCTTT | CSGEVNTEAFF
. | TRBJ2-5 | . | TRBV4-2 | TGTGCCAGCAGCCAAGATGGGCTGCCGGAGACCCAGTACTTC | CASSQDGLPETQYF
. | TRBJ2-5 | . | TRBV6-2/TRBV6-3 | TGTGCCAGCACCTACCCTAAAGAGACCCAGTACTTC | CASTYPKETQYF
few | TRBJ2-1 | TRBD2 | TRBV6-2/TRBV6-3 | TGTGCCATATACCCCTACCGGGCGGGAGGGGCCTACAATGAGCAGTTCTTC | CAIYPYRAGGAYNEQFF
. | TRBJ2-1 | TRBD1 | TRBV7-9 | TGTGCCAGCAGCTTCCCCGACAGGGTGGTAATCAATGAGCAGTTCTTC | CASSFPDRVVINEQFF
. | TRBJ2-1 | TRBD1 | TRBV29-1 | TGCAGCGTTGAAGCACAGGGGCTTAATGAGCAGTTCTTC | CSVEAQGLNEQFF
many | TRBJ1-6 | . | TRBV19 | TGTGCCAGCGGGACGGAAAATTCACCCCTCCACTTT | CASGTENSPLHF
many | TRBJ2-7 | TRBD2 | TRBV6-2/TRBV6-3 | TGTGCCAGCAGTTACGAGGGACTATCCCCAGATTACGAGCAGTACTTC | CASSYEGLSPDYEQYF
few | TRBJ1-6 | . | TRBV6-1 | TGTGCCAGCGGGTCTGGAGATTATAATTCACCCCTCCACTTT | CASGSGDYNSPLHF
. | TRBJ1-4 | . | TRBV3-1 | TGTGCCAGCAGCCAAGCGGTGCGGGGCGGTGAAAAACTGTTTTTT | CASSQAVRGGEKLFF
many | TRBJ2-2 | TRBD2 | TRBV4-3 | TGCGCCAGCAGCCAAGATTTGGCTAGCGGAGGCGGGGAGCTGTTTTTT | CASSQDLASGGGELFF
few | TRBJ2-1 | TRBD2 | TRBV7-8 | TGTGCCAGCAGCCTCGGGACTAGGAGGATGGAGCAGTTCTTC | CASSLGTRRMEQFF
. | TRBJ2-3 | TRBD2 | TRBV7-2 | TGTGCCAGCAGCTTAGTCGGAAGCGGGGGAGACGGGGATACGCAGTATTTT | CASSLVGSGGDGDTQYF
many | TRBJ2-4 | . | TRBV7-8 | TGTGCCAGCAGCTCGCAGGGAAGGCAAAACATTCAGTACTTC | CASSSQGRQNIQYF
few | TRBJ2-7 | . | TRBV28 | TGTGCCAGCAGTTCCCCTCTGATAGCTTACGAGCAGTACTTC | CASSSPLIAYEQYF
. | TRBJ1-6 | . | TRBV3-1 | TGTGCCAGCAGCCAGGTCGAGGATAATTCACCCCTCCACTTT | CASSQVEDNSPLHF
. | TRBJ2-1 | TRBD1 | TRBV11-2 | TGTGCCAGCAGCTTTCCCCACATGGACAGGGAGTACAATGAGCAGTTCTTC | CASSFPHMDREYNEQFF
few | TRBJ2-5 | TRBD2 | TRBV6-1 | TGTGCCAGCATGGCGAGCGGGGGGGTGGAGACCCAGTACTTC | CASMASGGVETQYF
few | TRBJ1-2 | . | TRBV7-6 | TGTGCCAGCAGCTCCGAGCGAGACAGCTATGGCTACACCTTC | CASSSERDSYGYTF
few | TRBJ2-7 | TRBD1 | TRBV5-8 | TGTGCCTCGAACACTCCGGGACAGACCCTCGAGCAGTACTTC | CASNTPGQTLEQYF
few | TRBJ2-7 | . | TRBV28 | TGTGCCAGCAGTTTATGGTCAGCCGAGCAGTACTTC | CASSLWSAEQYF
many | TRBJ2-5 | . | TRBV29-1 | TGCAGCGTTGCGGGCGATTATAGAGAGACCCAGTACTTC | CSVAGDYRETQYF
few | TRBJ2-2 | TRBD1 | TRBV7-6 | TGTGCCAGCAGCCTCCCTCCGGGACAGGGGGGGAACACCGGGGAGCTGTTTTTT | CASSLPPGQGGNTGELFF
few | TRBJ2-7 | . | TRBV4-1 | TGCGCCAGCAGCCACGGCAGCGGGTACGAGCAGTACTTC | CASSHGSGYEQYF
. | TRBJ2-3 | . | TRBV12-3/TRBV12-4 | TGTGCCAGCAGTTCGCTCGAGGTAGATGCAGATACGCAGTATTTT | CASSSLEVDADTQYF
few | TRBJ1-2 | TRBD1 | TRBV7-2 | TGTGCCAGCAGCTTAGCTACAGGGGCAGGGGAGGGCTACACCTTC | CASSLATGAGEGYTF
many | TRBJ1-1 | TRBD1 | TRBV12-3/TRBV12-4 | TGTGCCAGCAGTTTAGTATTACAGGGGGCCCGGGAAGCTTTCTTT | CASSLVLQGAREAFF
few | TRBJ2-2 | TRBD1 | TRBV15 | TGTGCCACCAGCAGGCCGGGACAGGGCGGCGCCGGGGAGCTGTTTTTT | CATSRPGQGGAGELFF
. | TRBJ2-1 | . | TRBV6-2/TRBV6-3 | TGTGCCAGCAGCCCCTCTATGGGCAATGAGCAGTTCTTC | CASSPSMGNEQFF